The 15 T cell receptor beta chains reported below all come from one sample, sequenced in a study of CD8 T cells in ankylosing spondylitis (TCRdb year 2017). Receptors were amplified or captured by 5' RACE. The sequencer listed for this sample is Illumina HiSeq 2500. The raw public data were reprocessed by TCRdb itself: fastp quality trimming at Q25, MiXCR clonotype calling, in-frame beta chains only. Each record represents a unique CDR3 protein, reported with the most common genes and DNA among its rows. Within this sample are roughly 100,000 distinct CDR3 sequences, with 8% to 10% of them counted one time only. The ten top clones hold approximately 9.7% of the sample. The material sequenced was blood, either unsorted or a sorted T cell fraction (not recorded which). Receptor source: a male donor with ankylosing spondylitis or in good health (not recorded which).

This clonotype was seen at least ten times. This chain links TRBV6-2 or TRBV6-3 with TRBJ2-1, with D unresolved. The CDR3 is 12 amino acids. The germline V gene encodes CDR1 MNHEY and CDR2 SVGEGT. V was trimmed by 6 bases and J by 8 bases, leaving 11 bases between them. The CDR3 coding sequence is TGTGCCAGCAGGCCAAGCTTGCATGAGCAGTTCTTC. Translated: CASRPSLHEQFF.

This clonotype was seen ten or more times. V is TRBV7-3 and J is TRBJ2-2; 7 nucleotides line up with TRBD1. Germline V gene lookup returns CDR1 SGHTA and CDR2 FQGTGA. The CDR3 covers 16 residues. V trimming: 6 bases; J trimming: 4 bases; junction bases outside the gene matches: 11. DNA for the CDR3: TGTGCCAGCAGTCCAAGGCCGACAGGGTCCACCGGGGAGCTGTTTTTT. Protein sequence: CASSPRPTGSTGELFF.

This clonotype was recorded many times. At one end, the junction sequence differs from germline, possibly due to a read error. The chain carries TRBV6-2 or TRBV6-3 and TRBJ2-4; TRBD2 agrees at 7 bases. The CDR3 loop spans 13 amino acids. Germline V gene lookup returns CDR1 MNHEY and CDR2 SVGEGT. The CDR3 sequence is CASSYLGGNIQYF. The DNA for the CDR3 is TGTGCTAGCAGTTACCTGGGAGGGAACATTCAGTACTTC.

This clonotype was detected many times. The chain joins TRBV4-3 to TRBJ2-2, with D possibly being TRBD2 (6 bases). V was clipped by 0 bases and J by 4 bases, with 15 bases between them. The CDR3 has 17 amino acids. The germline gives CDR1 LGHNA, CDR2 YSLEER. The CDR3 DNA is TGCGCCAGCAGCCAAGATTCGGCCGGGAGTGTCACCGGGGAGCTGTTTTTT. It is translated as CASSQDSAGSVTGELFF.

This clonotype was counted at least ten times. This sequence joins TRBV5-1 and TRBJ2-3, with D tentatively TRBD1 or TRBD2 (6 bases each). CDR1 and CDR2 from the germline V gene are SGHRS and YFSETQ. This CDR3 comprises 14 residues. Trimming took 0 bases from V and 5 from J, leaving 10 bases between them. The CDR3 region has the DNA TGCGCCAGCAGCTTGGTAGGGGGAGGAGATACGCAGTATTTT. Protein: CASSLVGGGDTQYF.

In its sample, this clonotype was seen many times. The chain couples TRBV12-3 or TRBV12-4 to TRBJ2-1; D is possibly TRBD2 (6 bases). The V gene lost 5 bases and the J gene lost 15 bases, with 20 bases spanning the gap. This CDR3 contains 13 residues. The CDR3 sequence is CASSGPGLREVFF. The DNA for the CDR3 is TGTGCCAGCAGTGGACCGGGACTCCGTGAGGTGTTCTTC.

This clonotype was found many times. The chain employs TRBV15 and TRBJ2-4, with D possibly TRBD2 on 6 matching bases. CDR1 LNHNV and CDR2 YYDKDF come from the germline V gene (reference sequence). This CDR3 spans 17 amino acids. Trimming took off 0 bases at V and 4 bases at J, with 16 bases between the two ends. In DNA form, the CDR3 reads TGTGCCACCAGCAGAGATAATTTCGGGAGAGGGAAAAACATTCAGTACTTC. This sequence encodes CATSRDNFGRGKNIQYF.

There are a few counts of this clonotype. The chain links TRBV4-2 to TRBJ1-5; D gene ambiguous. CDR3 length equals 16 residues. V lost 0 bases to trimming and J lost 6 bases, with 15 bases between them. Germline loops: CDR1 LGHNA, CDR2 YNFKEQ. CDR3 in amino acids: CASSQDYSSSGQPQHF. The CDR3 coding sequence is TGTGCCAGCAGCCAAGACTACAGCTCTTCAGGTCAGCCCCAGCATTTT.

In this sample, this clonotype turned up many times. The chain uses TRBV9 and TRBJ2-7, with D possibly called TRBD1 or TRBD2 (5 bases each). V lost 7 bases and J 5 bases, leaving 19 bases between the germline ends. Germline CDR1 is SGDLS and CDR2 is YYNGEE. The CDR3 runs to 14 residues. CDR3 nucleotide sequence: TGTGCCAGCGGACCCGGGACGGTAGTCGACGAGCAGTACTTC. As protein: CASGPGTVVDEQYF.

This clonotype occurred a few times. CDR3 nucleotides: TGTGCCAGCAGCCCAAGGGAGGTCGCCTACGAGCAGTACTTC. It specifies CASSPREVAYEQYF. The gene calls are TRBV3-1 and TRBJ2-7; TRBD2 is a possible D gene (6 bases). The germline V gene encodes CDR1 LGHDT and CDR2 YNNKEL (reference sequence). CDR3 length: 14 amino acids. V lost 4 bases to trimming and J lost 2 bases, with 12 bases between them.

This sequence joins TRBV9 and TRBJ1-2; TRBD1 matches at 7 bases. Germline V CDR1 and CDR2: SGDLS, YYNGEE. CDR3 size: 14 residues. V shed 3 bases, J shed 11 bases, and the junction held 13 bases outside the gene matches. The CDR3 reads CASSGAGPRQGYTF. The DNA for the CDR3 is TGTGCCAGCAGCGGCGCGGGGCCCAGACAGGGTTACACCTTC.

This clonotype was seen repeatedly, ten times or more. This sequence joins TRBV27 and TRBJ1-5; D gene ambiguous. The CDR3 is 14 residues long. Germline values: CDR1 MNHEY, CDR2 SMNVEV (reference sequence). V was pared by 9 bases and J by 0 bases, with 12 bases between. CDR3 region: CARGPWSSNQPQHF. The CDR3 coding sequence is TGTGCCAGGGGCCCTTGGAGTAGCAATCAGCCCCAGCATTTT.

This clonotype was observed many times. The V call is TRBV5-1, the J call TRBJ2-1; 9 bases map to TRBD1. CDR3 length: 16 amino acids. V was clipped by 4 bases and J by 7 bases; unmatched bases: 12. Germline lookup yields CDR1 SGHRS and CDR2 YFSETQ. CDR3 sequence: CASSLGGQGHFNEQFF. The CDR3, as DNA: TGCGCCAGCAGCCTGGGAGGACAGGGGCATTTTAATGAGCAGTTCTTC.

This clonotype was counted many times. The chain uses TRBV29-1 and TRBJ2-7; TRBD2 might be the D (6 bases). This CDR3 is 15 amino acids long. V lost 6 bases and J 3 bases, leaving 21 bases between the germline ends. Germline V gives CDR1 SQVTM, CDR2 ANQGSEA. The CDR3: CSVALKGLANYEQYF. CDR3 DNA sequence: TGCAGCGTCGCCCTGAAAGGCCTAGCGAACTACGAGCAGTACTTC.

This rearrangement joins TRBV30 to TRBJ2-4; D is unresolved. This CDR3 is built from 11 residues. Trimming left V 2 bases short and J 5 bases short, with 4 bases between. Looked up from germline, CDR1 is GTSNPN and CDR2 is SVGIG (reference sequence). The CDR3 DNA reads TGTGCCTGGAGTTCGCAAAACATTCAGTACTTC. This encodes CAWSSQNIQYF.